One and the same sample provided the 25 T cell receptor beta chains below, sequenced in a study of blood T cells in healthy people across ages. Alongside a J-beta primer mix, a sample-barcoded 5' primer served in a second PCR lasting roughly 6 to 11 cycles. TCRdb used MiXCR to reprocess the 5' RACE reads, holding one entry per CDR3 protein. In the table there are about 1.6 million distinct CDR3 sequences, roughly 30% of which are singletons. The sample consisted of blood. These receptors were taken from a woman younger than 45 in good health.

The chain recombines TRBV6-1 with TRBJ2-2, with 7 bases that match TRBD1. CDR3 length: 15 amino acids. Germline V gives CDR1 MNHNS, CDR2 SASEGT. Trimming took 8 bases from V and 4 from J; bases not matched to a gene: 10. CDR3 bases: TGTGCCAGCCACAGGGGCCCGTCGAGCACCGGGGAGCTGTTTTTT. Its protein product is CASHRGPSSTGELFF.

This chain connects TRBV28 to TRBJ2-7; 7 nucleotides match TRBD1. The CDR3 totals 13 residues. With 4 bases clipped from V and 10 bases from J, the junction kept 10 bases outside the gene matches. The V gene's germline CDR1 is MDHEN and CDR2 SYDVKM. The CDR3 nucleotides read TGTGCCAGCAGTTCCGACACCTGGACAGGACAGTACTTC. Translating gives CASSSDTWTGQYF.

As DNA, the CDR3 is TGTGCCATCGCACGAGCGTCTAACTACGAGCAGTACTTC. The encoded protein is CAIARASNYEQYF. The genes are TRBV10-3 and TRBJ2-7; D unresolved. The CDR3 spans 13 residues. Trimming removed 8 bases at V and 3 bases at J, with 14 bases between. From germline, CDR1 is ENHRY and CDR2 SYGVKD.

This clonotype was seen more than once but under ten times. The CDR3 protein is CSARVATAPEKLFF. CDR3 bases: TGCAGTGCTAGAGTGGCGACAGCTCCCGAAAAACTGTTTTTT. The V call is TRBV20-1, the J call TRBJ1-4; TRBD1 might be the D (5 bases). The CDR3 runs 14 residues. Trimming pared 1 base from V and 8 bases from J, leaving 14 bases between. Germline V CDR1 and CDR2: DFQATT, SNEGSKA (reference sequence).

The V gene is TRBV10-3, the J gene TRBJ1-5; 7 bases agree with TRBD1. Germline V gene data show CDR1 as ENHRY and CDR2 as SYGVKD. J lost 3 bases, V lost 6 bases, and 17 bases had no gene match. The CDR3 contains 18 residues. The DNA of the CDR3 is TGTGCCATCAGCGACCCCCCGGGGGAGGGGGCATTCAATCAGCCCCAGCATTTT. Its protein is CAISDPPGEGAFNQPQHF.

The chain is built from TRBV20-1 and TRBJ2-3; 7 positions match TRBD2. CDR1 DFQATT and CDR2 SNEGSKA come from the germline V gene (reference sequence). V dropped 7 bases and J dropped 1; count of bases not matched to a gene: 8. The CDR3 length is 14 residues. The CDR3 reads CSVLRSGGTDTQYF. The CDR3 DNA reads as TGCAGTGTCCTACGAAGCGGGGGCACAGATACGCAGTATTTT.

The chain links TRBV29-1 to TRBJ1-2; D remains unclear. The CDR3 has 14 residues. The V end lost 0 bases, the J end lost 3 bases, and 11 bases lay between the germline ends. CDR1 and CDR2 (germline): SQVTM, ANQGSEA. Here the CDR3 DNA reads TGCAGCGTTGAAGATCTGGCAGCTGACTATGGCTACACCTTC. It yields the protein CSVEDLAADYGYTF. The whole variable domain, remainder taken from reference TRBV29-1 and TRBJ1-2, is SAVISQKPSRDICQRGTSLTIQCQVDSQVTMMFWYRQQPGQSLTLIATANQGSEATYESGFVIDKFPISRPNLTFSTLTVSNMSPEDSSIYLCSVEDLAADYGYTFGSGTRLTVV.

This clonotype came up a few times. This rearrangement joins TRBV28 to TRBJ2-3; a possible D gene is TRBD2 (8 bases). The CDR3 covers 17 residues. Germline V gene data show CDR1 as MDHEN and CDR2 as SYDVKM. V shed 5 bases and J shed 3 bases, with 21 bases lying between them. The CDR3 here is CASSPDPGRGQTDTQYF. CDR3 coding DNA: TGTGCCAGCAGTCCAGACCCCGGGAGGGGGCAGACAGATACGCAGTATTTT.

This clonotype occurred a few times. This chain joins TRBV28 and TRBJ1-2; D gene unclear. Per germline, CDR1 MDHEN and CDR2 SYDVKM. The CDR3 is made up of 15 amino acids. Trimming left V 8 bases short and J 2 bases short, with 18 bases between. The CDR3 region has the DNA TGTGCCAGCTTCTGGGGAGGGATTGCGAACTATGGCTACACCTTC. This encodes CASFWGGIANYGYTF.

As to this clonotype: The junction departs from the called germline gene at one end, perhaps through a read error. V usage is TRBV13 and J usage is TRBJ1-2; no firm D call. The germline V gene encodes CDR1 PRHDT and CDR2 FYEKMQ (reference sequence). There are 13 residues in the CDR3. This CDR3 is CASSAQAFYGCTF. In DNA form, the CDR3 reads TGTGCCAGCAGCGCTCAGGCCTTCTATGGCTGCACCTTC.

The rearrangement joins TRBV7-3 to TRBJ2-7, with a weak D call TRBD2 (5 bases). The CDR3 has 15 residues. Looked up from germline, CDR1 is SGHTA and CDR2 is FQGTGA. V lost 5 bases and J 2 bases, leaving 16 bases between the germline ends. CDR3 nucleotide sequence: TGTGCCAGCAGCGTAATAGGAGGAGCCACCTACGAGCAGTACTTC. Translated: CASSVIGGATYEQYF.

The rearrangement joins TRBV5-6 to TRBJ2-1; no clear D gene. The CDR3 is 15 residues long. CDR1 SGHDT and CDR2 YYEEEE come from the germline V gene. Trimming removed 4 bases from V and 2 bases from J, with 13 bases in between. Here the CDR3 reads CASSPAVQTYNEQFF. For the CDR3, the DNA is TGTGCCAGCAGCCCGGCGGTACAGACCTACAATGAGCAGTTCTTC.

The gene calls are TRBV7-6 and TRBJ2-5; the D call may be TRBD1 or TRBD2 (6 bases each). The V gene's germline CDR1 is SGHVS and CDR2 FNYEAQ. This CDR3 has 16 amino acids. Trimming stripped 1 base from V and 4 bases from J, with 16 bases between. The CDR3 reads CASSLVAGGEGETQYF. The CDR3 nucleotides read TGTGCCAGCAGCTTAGTCGCCGGGGGCGAGGGAGAGACCCAGTACTTC. Full variable domain (outside the CDR3, taken from reference TRBV7-6 and TRBJ2-5): GAGVSQSPRYKVTKRGQDVALRCDPISGHVSLYWYRQALGQGPEFLTYFNYEAQQDKSGLPNDRFSAERPEGSISTLTIQRTEQRDSAMYRCASSLVAGGEGETQYFGPGTRLLVL.

The rearrangement uses TRBV5-1 and TRBJ2-7, with TRBD2 matching 11 bases. This CDR3 region has 18 residues. Germline-derived CDR1 and CDR2 are SGHRS and YFSETQ. V was clipped by 0 bases and J by 0 bases; unmatched bases: 8. This CDR3 is CASSLVAGGPGSSYEQYF. The CDR3 DNA reads TGCGCCAGCAGCTTGGTAGCGGGAGGGCCAGGGAGCTCCTACGAGCAGTACTTC.

Turning to this clonotype: Just one base apart from a much larger clone, this may be a read error. This chain connects TRBV6-5 to TRBJ2-2; 9 bases are a match to TRBD1. This CDR3 has 16 amino acids. Germline values: CDR1 MNHEY, CDR2 SVGAGI. The CDR3 DNA is TGTACCAGCAGTAAATGGGACAGGGTGAACACCGGGGAGCTGTTTTTT. Translated, it gives CTSSKWDRVNTGELFF.

V and J are TRBV29-1 and TRBJ1-1, with 7 nucleotides matching TRBD1. The junction had 8 bases not matched to a gene; V was cut back by 6 bases and J by 4 bases. This CDR3 is 13 amino acids long. CDR1 is SQVTM and CDR2 is ANQGSEA in the germline V gene. The CDR3 DNA is TGCAGCGTCCACGGGGACAGACCCACTGAAGCTTTCTTT. This translates into CSVHGDRPTEAFF.

With regard to this clonotype: A read error may be the cause here, since a much bigger clone is one base away. As the CDR3 is not closed by the conserved phenylalanine or tryptophan, this likely results from a read error. V gene TRBV29-1 combines with J gene TRBJ2-5; D gene ambiguous. V was pared by 6 bases and J by 3 bases, with 5 bases between. The CDR3 spans 10 residues. Per the germline V gene, CDR1 is SQVTM and CDR2 is ANQGSEA. The CDR3: CSVTEETQYS. CDR3 in DNA: TGCAGCGTCACAGAAGAGACCCAGTACTCC.

The CDR3: CATSVTGGDGYTF. CDR3 bases: TGTGCCACCAGCGTAACAGGAGGAGATGGCTACACCTTC. The chain couples TRBV15 to TRBJ1-2; D is perhaps TRBD1 (5 bases). CDR1 is LNHNV and CDR2 is YYDKDF in the germline V gene (reference sequence). The CDR3 length is 13 residues. Trimming removed 5 bases from V and 6 bases from J, with 13 bases in between.

Concerning this clonotype: The junction shows a germline mismatch at one end, possibly a read error. This chain uses TRBV7-9 with TRBJ2-5; either TRBD1 or TRBD2 may supply D (7 bases each). The J call may be wrong; the DNA end is better matched by TRBJ2-7. Germline values: CDR1 SEHNR, CDR2 FQNEAQ (reference sequence). The CDR3 has 16 residues. CDR3 loop: CANSSPWEGALYEQYF. CDR3 nucleotides: TGTGCCAACAGCTCCCCCTGGGAGGGGGCGCTCTACGAGCAGTACTTC.

The chain couples TRBV4-1 to TRBJ2-3; D not resolved. This CDR3 has 14 residues. CDR1 MGHRA and CDR2 YSYEKL come from the germline V gene. Deletions cut 4 bases from V and 6 bases from J, with 14 bases between. The DNA for the CDR3 is TGCGCCAGCAGCCCCAGCGCCAAGGACGATACGCAGTATTTT. It encodes CASSPSAKDDTQYF.

The chain combines TRBV20-1 with TRBJ2-3; 9 bases map to TRBD2. Germline CDR1 reads DFQATT; CDR2 reads SNEGSKA (reference sequence). The CDR3 spans 16 residues. Trimming cost V 3 bases and J 1 base; bases outside gene matches: 8. CDR3 protein: CSARGPSGGRTDTQYF. CDR3 bases: TGCAGTGCTAGGGGACCGAGCGGGGGGCGCACAGATACGCAGTATTTT.

The chain links TRBV2 to TRBJ2-7; D may be TRBD1 (6 bases). V was cut by 7 bases and J by 4 bases, with 20 bases left in between. The CDR3 sequence is 15 residues long. CDR1 is SNHLY and CDR2 is FYNNEI in the germline V gene. The CDR3 bases are TGTGCCAGCACCATTGACAGGAGCTCAGTTTACGAGCAGTACTTC. It encodes CASTIDRSSVYEQYF.

The rearrangement joins TRBV4-1 to TRBJ1-2, with D perhaps matching TRBD1 (5 bases). CDR1 MGHRA and CDR2 YSYEKL come from the germline V gene. Trimming took 4 bases from V and 2 from J, leaving 14 bases between them. The CDR3 has 15 residues. The CDR3: CASSRIIQVNYGYTF. CDR3 bases: TGCGCCAGCAGCCGAATAATACAGGTGAACTATGGCTACACCTTC.

The CDR3 coding sequence is TGCGCCAGCAGCGACATCGGACCGAACACTGAAGCTTTCTTT. Translation gives CASSDIGPNTEAFF. The chain recombines TRBV5-1 with TRBJ1-1, with no clear D. V was shortened by 4 bases and J by 1 base, with 11 bases between the two germline ends. The germline V gene has CDR1 SGHRS and CDR2 YFSETQ. This CDR3 is built from 14 residues. The full variable domain, in which reference TRBV5-1 and TRBJ1-1 provide the parts outside the CDR3, is KAGVTQTPRYLIKTRGQQVTLSCSPISGHRSVSWYQQTPGQGLQFLFEYFSETQRNKGNFPGRFSGRQFSNSRSEMNVSTLELGDSALYLCASSDIGPNTEAFFGQGTRLTVV.

The chain carries TRBV9 and TRBJ2-7; D perhaps matches TRBD2 (5 bases). Germline CDR1 and CDR2: SGDLS and YYNGEE. Trimming took off 3 bases at V and 9 bases at J, with 22 bases between the two ends. The CDR3 is made up of 15 amino acids. CDR3 residues: CASSADPEAALTQYF. For the CDR3, the DNA is TGTGCCAGCAGCGCGGACCCGGAGGCGGCGTTGACGCAGTACTTC.